This T cell receptor (beta chain) is drawn from a study of T cells after yellow fever vaccination. 5'RACE template switching produced TCR cDNA carrying a universal primer site and UMIs. TCRdb recomputed calls from the 5' RACE reads with MiXCR, one row per CDR3 protein. Of about 140,000 distinct CDR3 sequences in the sample, approximately 6.6% were seen once. The CDR3 totals 17 residues. Trimming removed 6 bases at V and 8 bases at J, with 26 bases between. Germline CDR1 reads MDHEN; CDR2 reads SYDVKM. Findings and limits, study-wide: Abundant clonotypes (contaminants from the bulk population) could be present in FACS-sorted repertoires.

This clonotype was seen many times. Its target is not known. The receptor was derived from a young man who received the YFV17D yellow fever vaccine. This specimen consisted of CD4+ T cells sorted from PBMCs, obtained 10 days after the yellow fever booster vaccination. The rearrangement uses TRBV28 and TRBJ2-1; no definite D call. Here the CDR3 DNA reads TGTGCCAGCAGGCCCACTTTAGCACCTGGGCCAATCTATGAGCAGTTCTTC. It yields the protein CASRPTLAPGPIYEQFF. Combining the CDR3 with reference TRBV28 and TRBJ2-1 gives the whole variable domain DVKVTQSSRYLVKRTGEKVFLECVQDMDHENMFWYRQDPGLGLRLIYFSYDVKMKEKGDIPEGYSVSREKKERFSLILESASTNQTSMYLCASRPTLAPGPIYEQFFGPGTRLTVL.